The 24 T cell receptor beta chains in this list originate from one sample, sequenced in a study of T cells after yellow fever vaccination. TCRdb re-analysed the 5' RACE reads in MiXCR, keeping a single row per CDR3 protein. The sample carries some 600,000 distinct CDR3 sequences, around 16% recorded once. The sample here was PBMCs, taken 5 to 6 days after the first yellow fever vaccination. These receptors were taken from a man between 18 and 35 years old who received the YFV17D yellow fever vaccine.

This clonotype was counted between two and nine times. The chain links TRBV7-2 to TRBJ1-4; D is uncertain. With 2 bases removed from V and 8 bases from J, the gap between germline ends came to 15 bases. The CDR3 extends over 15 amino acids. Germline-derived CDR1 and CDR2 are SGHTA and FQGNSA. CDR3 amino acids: CASSLSRGPREKLFF. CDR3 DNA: TGTGCCAGCAGCTTATCCCGCGGGCCCCGGGAAAAACTGTTTTTT. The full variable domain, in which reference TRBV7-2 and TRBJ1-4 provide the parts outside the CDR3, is GAGVSQSPSNKVTEKGKDVELRCDPISGHTALYWYRQSLGQGLEFLIYFQGNSAPDKSGLPSDRFSAERTGGSVSTLTIQRTQQEDSAVYLCASSLSRGPREKLFFGSGTQLSVL.

The DNA for the CDR3 is TGTGCCAGCAGTTACCCCGAGCGGGACAGCCAAGAGACCCAGTACTTC. Amino acids: CASSYPERDSQETQYF. V and J are TRBV6-5 and TRBJ2-5; D possibly matches TRBD1 or TRBD2 (7 bases each). This CDR3 spans 16 amino acids. CDR1 MNHEY and CDR2 SVGAGI come from the germline V gene. V lost 2 bases and J 1 base, leaving 14 bases between the germline ends.

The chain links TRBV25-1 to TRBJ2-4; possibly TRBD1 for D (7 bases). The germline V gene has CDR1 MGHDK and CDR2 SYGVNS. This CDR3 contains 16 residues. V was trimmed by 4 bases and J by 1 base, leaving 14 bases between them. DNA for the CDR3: TGTGCCAGCAGTGGAGGAGGGGGCGAGGCCAAAAACATTCAGTACTTC. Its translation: CASSGGGGEAKNIQYF.

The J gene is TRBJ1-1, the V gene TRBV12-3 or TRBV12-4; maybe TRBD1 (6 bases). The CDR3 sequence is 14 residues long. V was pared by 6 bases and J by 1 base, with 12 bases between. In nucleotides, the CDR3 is TGTGCCAGCAGCAATACGGGACAGAACACTGAAGCTTTCTTT. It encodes CASSNTGQNTEAFF.

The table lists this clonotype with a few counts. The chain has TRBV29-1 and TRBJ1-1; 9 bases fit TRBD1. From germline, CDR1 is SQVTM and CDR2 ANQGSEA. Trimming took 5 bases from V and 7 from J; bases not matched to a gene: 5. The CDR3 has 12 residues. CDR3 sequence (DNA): TGCAGCGTTAACAGGGGGCTGGGTGAAGCTTTCTTT. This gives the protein CSVNRGLGEAFF. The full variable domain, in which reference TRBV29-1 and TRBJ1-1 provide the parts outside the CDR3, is SAVISQKPSRDICQRGTSLTIQCQVDSQVTMMFWYRQQPGQSLTLIATANQGSEATYESGFVIDKFPISRPNLTFSTLTVSNMSPEDSSIYLCSVNRGLGEAFFGQGTRLTVV.

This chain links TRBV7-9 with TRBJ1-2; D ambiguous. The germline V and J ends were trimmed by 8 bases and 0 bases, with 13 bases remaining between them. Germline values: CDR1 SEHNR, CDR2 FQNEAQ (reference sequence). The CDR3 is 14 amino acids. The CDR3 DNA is TGTGCCAGCCTCGACGGCAGGTCTAACTATGGCTACACCTTC. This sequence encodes CASLDGRSNYGYTF.

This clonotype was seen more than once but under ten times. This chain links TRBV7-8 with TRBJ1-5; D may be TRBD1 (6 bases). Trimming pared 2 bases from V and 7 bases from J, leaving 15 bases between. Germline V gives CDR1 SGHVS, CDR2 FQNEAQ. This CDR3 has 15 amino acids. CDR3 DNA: TGTGCCAGCAGCTTACGGAGAGGGGGAGGACAGCCCCAGCATTTT. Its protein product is CASSLRRGGGQPQHF.

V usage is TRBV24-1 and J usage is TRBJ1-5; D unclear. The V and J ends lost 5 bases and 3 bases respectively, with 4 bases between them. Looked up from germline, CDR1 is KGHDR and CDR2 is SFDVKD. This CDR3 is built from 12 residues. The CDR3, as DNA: TGTGCCACCAGTGGTGCCAATCAGCCCCAGCATTTT. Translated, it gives CATSGANQPQHF.

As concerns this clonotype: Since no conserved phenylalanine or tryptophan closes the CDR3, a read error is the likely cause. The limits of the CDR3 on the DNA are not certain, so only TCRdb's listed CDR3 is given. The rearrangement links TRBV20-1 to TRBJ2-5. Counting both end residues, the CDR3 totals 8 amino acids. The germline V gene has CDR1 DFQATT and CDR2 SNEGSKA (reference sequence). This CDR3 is CSARDPLI.

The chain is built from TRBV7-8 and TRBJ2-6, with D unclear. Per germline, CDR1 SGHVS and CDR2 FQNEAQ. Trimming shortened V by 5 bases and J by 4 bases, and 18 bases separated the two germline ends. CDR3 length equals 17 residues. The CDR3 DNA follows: TGTGCCAGCAGCCCTCAAAAGGCAGGATTCGGGGCCAACGTCCTGACTTTC. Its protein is CASSPQKAGFGANVLTF.

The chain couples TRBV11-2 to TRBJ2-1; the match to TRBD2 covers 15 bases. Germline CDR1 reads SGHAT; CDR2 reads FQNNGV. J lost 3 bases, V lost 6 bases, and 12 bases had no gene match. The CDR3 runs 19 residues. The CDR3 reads CASRTTGGLAGGNYNEQFF. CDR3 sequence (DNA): TGTGCCAGCAGAACCACCGGGGGACTAGCGGGGGGTAACTACAATGAGCAGTTCTTC.

Here the CDR3 reads CASSFFGGYLLNTGELFF. CDR3 bases: TGTGCCAGCAGCTTTTTTGGGGGCTACCTATTAAACACCGGGGAGCTGTTTTTT. The chain couples TRBV11-1 to TRBJ2-2; weak D call: TRBD1 (6 bases). Trimming cost V 3 bases and J 2 bases, with 19 bases left between them. CDR3 length equals 18 residues. CDR1 is SGHAT and CDR2 is FQDESV in the germline V gene (reference sequence).

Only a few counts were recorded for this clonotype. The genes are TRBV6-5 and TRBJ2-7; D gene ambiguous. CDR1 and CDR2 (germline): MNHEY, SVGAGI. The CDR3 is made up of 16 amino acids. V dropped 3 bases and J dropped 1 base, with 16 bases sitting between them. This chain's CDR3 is CASSYQVQANSYEQYF. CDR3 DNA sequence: TGTGCCAGCAGTTATCAAGTTCAAGCGAATTCCTACGAGCAGTACTTC.

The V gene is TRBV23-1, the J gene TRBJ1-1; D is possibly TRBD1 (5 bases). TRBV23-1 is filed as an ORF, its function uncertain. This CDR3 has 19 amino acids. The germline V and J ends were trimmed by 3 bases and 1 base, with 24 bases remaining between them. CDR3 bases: TGCGCCAGCAGTCACAAGGTAGCCAGGGTCAGGAAAAAGAACACTGAAGCTTTCTTT. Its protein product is CASSHKVARVRKKNTEAFF.

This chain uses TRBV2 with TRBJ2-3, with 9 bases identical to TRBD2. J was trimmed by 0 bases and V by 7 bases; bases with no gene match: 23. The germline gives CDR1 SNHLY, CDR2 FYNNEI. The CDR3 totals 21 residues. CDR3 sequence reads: CASNLRLAGVAGASSTDTQYF. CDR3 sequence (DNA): TGTGCCAGCAACCTTAGACTGGCCGGGGTAGCGGGGGCTTCTAGCACAGATACGCAGTATTTT.

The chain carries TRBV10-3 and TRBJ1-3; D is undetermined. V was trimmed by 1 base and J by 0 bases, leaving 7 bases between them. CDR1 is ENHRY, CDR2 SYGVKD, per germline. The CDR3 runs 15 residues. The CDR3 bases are TGTGCCATCAGTGAGTGGGGTAACTCTGGAAACACCATATATTTT. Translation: CAISEWGNSGNTIYF.

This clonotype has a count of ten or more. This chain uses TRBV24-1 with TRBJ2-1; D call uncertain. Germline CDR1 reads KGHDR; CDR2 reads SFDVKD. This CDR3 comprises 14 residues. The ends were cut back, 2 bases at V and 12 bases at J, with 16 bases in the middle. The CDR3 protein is CATSDSPSLWTQFF. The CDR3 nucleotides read TGTGCCACCAGTGATTCCCCGAGTTTATGGACGCAGTTCTTC.

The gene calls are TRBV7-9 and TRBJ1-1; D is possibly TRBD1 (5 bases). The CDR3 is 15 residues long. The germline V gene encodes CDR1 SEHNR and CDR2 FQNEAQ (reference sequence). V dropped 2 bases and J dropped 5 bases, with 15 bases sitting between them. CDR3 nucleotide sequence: TGTGCCAGCAGCTTAATAGCAGGGTCGGGTACTGAAGCTTTCTTT. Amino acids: CASSLIAGSGTEAFF.

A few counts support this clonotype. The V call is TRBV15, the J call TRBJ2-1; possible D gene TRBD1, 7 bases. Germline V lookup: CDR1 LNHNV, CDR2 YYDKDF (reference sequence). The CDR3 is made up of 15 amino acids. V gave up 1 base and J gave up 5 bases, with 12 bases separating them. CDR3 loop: CATSRAEGQNNEQFF. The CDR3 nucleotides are TGTGCCACCAGCAGAGCGGAGGGACAGAACAATGAGCAGTTCTTC.

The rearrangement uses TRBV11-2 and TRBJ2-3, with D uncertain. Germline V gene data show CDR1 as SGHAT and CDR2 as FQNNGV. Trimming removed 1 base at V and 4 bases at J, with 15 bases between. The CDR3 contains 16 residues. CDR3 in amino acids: CASSLAGWPNPDTQYF. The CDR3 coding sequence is TGTGCCAGCAGCTTAGCTGGGTGGCCCAACCCAGATACGCAGTATTTT.

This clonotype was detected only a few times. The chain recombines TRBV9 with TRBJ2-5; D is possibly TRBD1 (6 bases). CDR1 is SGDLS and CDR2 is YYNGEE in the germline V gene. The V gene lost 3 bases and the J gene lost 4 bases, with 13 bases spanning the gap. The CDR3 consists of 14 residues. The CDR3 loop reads CASSEVVGAETQYF. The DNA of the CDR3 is TGTGCCAGCAGCGAAGTCGTGGGGGCAGAGACCCAGTACTTC.

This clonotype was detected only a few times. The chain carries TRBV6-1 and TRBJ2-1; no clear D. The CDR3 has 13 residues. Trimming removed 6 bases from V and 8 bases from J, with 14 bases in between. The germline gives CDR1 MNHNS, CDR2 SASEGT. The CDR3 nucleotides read TGTGCCAGCAGATTCCTTTACGCCGATGAGCAGTTCTTC. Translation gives CASRFLYADEQFF.

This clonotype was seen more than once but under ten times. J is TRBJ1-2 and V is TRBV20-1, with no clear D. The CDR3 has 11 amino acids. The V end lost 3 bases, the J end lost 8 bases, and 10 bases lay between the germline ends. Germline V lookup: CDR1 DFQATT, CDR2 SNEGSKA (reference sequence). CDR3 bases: TGCAGTGCTAGGTGGGGTTTCGGCTACACCTTC. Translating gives CSARWGFGYTF.

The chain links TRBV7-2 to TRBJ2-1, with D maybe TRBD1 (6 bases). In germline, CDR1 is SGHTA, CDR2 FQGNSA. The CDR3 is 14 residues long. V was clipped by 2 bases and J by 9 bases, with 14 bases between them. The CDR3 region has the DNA TGTGCCAGCAGCTTATTCCAGGGGCCTGGTGAGCAGTTCTTC. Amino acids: CASSLFQGPGEQFF.